This passage covers 5 T cell receptor beta chains from one sample sequenced in a study of control samples from healthy donors and cancer patients. Sequenced by immunoSEQ multiplex PCR; TCRdb stores in-frame clones only, minus some. The sample includes about 52,000 clones, roughly 94% of them seen just once. Material for sequencing was blood. The origin of the receptors is a man younger than 45 in good health.

The chain has TRBV5-1 and TRBJ1-5; D is unclear. The germline V and J ends were trimmed by 4 bases and 7 bases, with 12 bases remaining between them. Germline lookup yields CDR1 SGHRS and CDR2 YFSETQ. CDR3 length equals 13 residues. The CDR3 sequence: CASSPRIGQPQHF. CDR3 DNA sequence: TGCGCCAGCAGCCCGAGAATTGGGCAGCCCCAGCATTTT. The complete variable domain, with remaining parts taken from reference TRBV5-1 and TRBJ1-5, reads KAGVTQTPRYLIKTRGQQVTLSCSPISGHRSVSWYQQTPGQGLQFLFEYFSETQRNKGNFPGRFSGRQFSNSRSEMNVSTLELGDSALYLCASSPRIGQPQHFGDGTRLSIL.

This chain uses TRBV21-1 with TRBJ1-1; TRBD1, the table's D call, lacks a check against the DNA. TRBV21-1 is termed a pseudogene. This CDR3 comprises 14 residues. DNA for the CDR3: TGTGCCAGCAGCAATCCTGGACAGGGGGGTCCTGCTTTCTTT. This encodes CASSNPGQGGPAFF.

The chain has TRBV28 and TRBJ2-5; either TRBD1 or TRBD2 may supply D (5 bases each). Germline V gene sequence: CDR1 MDHEN, CDR2 SYDVKM. This CDR3 comprises 14 residues. V was shortened by 2 bases and J by 5 bases, with 12 bases between the two germline ends. The CDR3 region has the DNA TGTGCCAGCAGTTTAGGGGGTGTTGTGGAGACCCAGTACTTC. This encodes CASSLGGVVETQYF.

V usage is TRBV5-1 and J usage is TRBJ1-4, with TRBD1 matching 9 bases. V lost 2 bases and J lost 3; bases outside the gene matches: 17. The CDR3 is 20 residues long. Germline V gene lookup returns CDR1 SGHRS and CDR2 YFSETQ. The CDR3 coding sequence is TGCGCCAGCAGCTTTCCGGGACAGGGTTTTTATGGGGTATCTAATGAAAAACTGTTTTTT. Its translation is CASSFPGQGFYGVSNEKLFF.

This clone came up once. This chain joins TRBV11-2 and TRBJ2-3, with D unclear. CDR1 SGHAT and CDR2 FQNNGV come from the germline V gene. Trimming pared 1 base from V and 6 bases from J, leaving 5 bases between. This CDR3 comprises 12 residues. DNA for the CDR3: TGTGCCAGCAGCTTAGTGCGGGATACGCAGTATTTT. It encodes CASSLVRDTQYF.